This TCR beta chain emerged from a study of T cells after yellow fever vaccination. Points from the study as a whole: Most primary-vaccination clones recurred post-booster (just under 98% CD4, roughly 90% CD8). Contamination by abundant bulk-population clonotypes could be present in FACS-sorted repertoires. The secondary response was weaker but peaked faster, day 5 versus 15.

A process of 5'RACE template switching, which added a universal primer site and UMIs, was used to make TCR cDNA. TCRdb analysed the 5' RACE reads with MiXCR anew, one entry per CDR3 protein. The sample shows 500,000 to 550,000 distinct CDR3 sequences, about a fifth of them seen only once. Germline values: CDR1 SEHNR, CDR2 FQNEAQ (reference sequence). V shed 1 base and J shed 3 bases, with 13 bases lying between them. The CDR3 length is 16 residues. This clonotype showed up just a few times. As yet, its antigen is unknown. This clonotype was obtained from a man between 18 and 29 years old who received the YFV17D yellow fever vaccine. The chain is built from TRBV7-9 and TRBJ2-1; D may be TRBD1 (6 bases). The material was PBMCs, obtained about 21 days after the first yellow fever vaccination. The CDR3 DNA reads TGTGCCAGCAGCTTAGGGAGGACAGCTTACTACAATGAGCAGTTCTTC. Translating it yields CASSLGRTAYYNEQFF.